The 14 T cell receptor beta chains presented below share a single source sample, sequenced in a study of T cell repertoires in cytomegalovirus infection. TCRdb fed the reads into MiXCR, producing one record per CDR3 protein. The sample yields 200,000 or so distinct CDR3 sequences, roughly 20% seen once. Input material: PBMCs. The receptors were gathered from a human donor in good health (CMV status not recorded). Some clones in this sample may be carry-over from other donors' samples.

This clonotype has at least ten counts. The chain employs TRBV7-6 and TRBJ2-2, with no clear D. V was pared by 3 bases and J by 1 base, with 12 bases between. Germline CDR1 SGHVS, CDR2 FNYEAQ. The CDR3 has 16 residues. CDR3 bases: TGTGCCAGCAGCTTGAGCCTTTCGTGGAACACCGGGGAGCTGTTTTTT. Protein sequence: CASSLSLSWNTGELFF.

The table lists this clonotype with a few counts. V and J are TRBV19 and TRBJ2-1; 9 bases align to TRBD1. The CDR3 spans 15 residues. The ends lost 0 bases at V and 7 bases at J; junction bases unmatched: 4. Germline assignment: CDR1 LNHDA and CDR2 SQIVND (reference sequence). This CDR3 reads CASSIEGTGWNEQFF. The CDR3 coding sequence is TGTGCCAGTAGTATAGAAGGGACAGGGTGGAATGAGCAGTTCTTC.

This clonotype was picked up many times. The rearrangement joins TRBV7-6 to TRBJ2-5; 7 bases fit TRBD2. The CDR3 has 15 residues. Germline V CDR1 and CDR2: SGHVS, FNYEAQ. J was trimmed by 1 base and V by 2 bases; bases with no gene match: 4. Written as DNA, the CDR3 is TGTGCCAGCAGCTTAACGGGAGGAACCCAAGAGACCCAGTACTTC. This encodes CASSLTGGTQETQYF.

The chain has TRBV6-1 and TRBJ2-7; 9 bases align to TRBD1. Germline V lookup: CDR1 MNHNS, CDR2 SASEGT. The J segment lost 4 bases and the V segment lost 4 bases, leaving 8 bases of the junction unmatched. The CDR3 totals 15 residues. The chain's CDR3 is CASSVFGQGPYEQYF. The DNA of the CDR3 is TGTGCCAGCAGTGTATTCGGACAGGGGCCATACGAGCAGTACTTC.

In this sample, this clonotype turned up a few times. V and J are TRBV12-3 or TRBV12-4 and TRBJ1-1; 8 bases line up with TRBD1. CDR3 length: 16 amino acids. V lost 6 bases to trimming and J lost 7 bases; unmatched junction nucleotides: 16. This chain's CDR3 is CASSLYLTGGMVEAFF. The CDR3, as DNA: TGTGCCAGCAGCCTCTATCTTACAGGGGGGATGGTTGAAGCTTTCTTT.

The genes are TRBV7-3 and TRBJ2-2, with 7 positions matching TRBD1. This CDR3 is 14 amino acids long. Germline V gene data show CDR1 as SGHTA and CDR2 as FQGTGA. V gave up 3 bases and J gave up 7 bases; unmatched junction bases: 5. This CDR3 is CASSFQGQVGELFF. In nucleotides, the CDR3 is TGTGCCAGCAGCTTTCAAGGACAGGTCGGGGAGCTGTTTTTT. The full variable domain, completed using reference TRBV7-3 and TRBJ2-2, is GAGVSQTPSNKVTEKGKYVELRCDPISGHTALYWYRQSLGQGPEFLIYFQGTGAADDSGLPNDRFFAVRPEGSVSTLKIQRTERGDSAVYLCASSFQGQVGELFFGEGSRLTVL.

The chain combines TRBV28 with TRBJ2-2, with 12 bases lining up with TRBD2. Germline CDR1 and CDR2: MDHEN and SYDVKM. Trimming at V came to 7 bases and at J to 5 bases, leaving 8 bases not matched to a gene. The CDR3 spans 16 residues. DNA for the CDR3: TGTGCCAGCACCTTATCTAGCGGGAGGGGGACCGGGGAGCTGTTTTTT. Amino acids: CASTLSSGRGTGELFF.

CDR3 sequence reads: CSVSPGTGSSSYEQYF. DNA for the CDR3: TGCAGCGTCAGTCCCGGGACAGGGTCCAGCTCCTACGAGCAGTACTTC. The V and J genes are TRBV29-1 and TRBJ2-7; TRBD1 matches 9 bases. Germline V gene sequence: CDR1 SQVTM, CDR2 ANQGSEA. This CDR3 is 16 amino acids long. J lost 0 bases, V lost 6 bases, and 12 bases had no gene match.

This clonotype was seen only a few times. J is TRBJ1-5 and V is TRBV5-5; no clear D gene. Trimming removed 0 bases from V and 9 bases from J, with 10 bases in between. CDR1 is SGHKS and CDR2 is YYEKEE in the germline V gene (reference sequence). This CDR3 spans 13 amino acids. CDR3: CASSLAREAPQHF. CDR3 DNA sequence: TGTGCCAGCAGCTTGGCTCGGGAGGCGCCCCAGCATTTT.

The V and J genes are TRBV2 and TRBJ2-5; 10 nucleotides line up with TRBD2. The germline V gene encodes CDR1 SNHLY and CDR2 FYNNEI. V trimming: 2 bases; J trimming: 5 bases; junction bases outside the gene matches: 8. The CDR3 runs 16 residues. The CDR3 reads CASSESPSGSAETQYF. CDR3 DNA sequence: TGTGCCAGCAGTGAATCCCCTAGCGGGAGTGCGGAGACCCAGTACTTC.

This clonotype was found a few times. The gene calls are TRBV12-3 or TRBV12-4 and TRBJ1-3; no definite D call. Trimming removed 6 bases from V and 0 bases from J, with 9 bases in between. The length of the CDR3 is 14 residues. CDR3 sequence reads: CASRNQISGNTIYF. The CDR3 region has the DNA TGTGCCAGCAGAAACCAGATCTCTGGAAACACCATATATTTT.

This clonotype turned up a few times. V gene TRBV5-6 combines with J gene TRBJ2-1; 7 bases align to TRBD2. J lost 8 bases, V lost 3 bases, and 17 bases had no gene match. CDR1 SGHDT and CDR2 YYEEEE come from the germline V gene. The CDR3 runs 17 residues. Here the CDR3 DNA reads TGTGCCAGCAGCTCCGGTGGTCGGGGGAGGGGTTCGGATGAGCAGTTCTTC. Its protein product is CASSSGGRGRGSDEQFF.

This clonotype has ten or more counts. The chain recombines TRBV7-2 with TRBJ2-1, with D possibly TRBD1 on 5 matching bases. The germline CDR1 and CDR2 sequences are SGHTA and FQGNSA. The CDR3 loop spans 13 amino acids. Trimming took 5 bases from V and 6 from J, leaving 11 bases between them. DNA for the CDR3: TGTGCCAGCAGCGCCTCTAGGGGCAATGAGCAGTTCTTC. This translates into CASSASRGNEQFF.

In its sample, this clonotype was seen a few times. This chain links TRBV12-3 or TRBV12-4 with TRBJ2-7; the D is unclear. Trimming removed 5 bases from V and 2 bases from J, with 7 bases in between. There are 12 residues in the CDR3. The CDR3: CASSPYPYEQYF. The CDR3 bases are TGTGCCAGCAGTCCATATCCCTACGAGCAGTACTTC.